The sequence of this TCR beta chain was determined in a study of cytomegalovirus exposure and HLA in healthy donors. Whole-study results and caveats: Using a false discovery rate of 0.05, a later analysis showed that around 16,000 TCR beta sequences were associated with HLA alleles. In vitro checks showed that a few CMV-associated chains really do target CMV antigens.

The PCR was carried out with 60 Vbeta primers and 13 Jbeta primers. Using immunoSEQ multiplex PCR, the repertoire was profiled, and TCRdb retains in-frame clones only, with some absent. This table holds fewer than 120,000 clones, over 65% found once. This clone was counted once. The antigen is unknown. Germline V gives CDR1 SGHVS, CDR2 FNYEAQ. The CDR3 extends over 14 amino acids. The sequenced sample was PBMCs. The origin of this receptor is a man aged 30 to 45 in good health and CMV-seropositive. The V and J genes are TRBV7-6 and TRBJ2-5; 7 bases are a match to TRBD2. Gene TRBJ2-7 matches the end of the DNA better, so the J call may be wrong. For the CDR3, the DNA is TGTGCCAGCAGCCAGGGACTAAGCTCCTACGAGCAGTACTTC. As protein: CASSQGLSSYEQYF.